What follows are 29 T cell receptor beta chains derived from one specimen sequenced in a study of CD8 T cells in Susac syndrome. Random hexamers primed reverse transcription of 0.5 to 1 ug RNA. TCRdb fed the immunoSEQ multiplex PCR reads into MiXCR, producing one record per CDR3 protein. This table has approximately 120,000 distinct CDR3 sequences, approximately 90% appearing once. Sequenced sample: CD8+ T cells from PBMCs. Receptors originate from a human donor with multiple sclerosis.

This clonotype appeared once. V gene TRBV6-2 or TRBV6-3 combines with J gene TRBJ2-7; 10 bases line up with TRBD2. Trimming removed 3 bases from V and 6 bases from J; junction bases left unmatched: 5. CDR3 length equals 14 residues. Per the germline V gene, CDR1 is MNHEY and CDR2 is SVGEGT. The CDR3 DNA reads as TGTGCCAGCAGTTATGTCTCTAGCGGGAGCGAGCAGTACTTC. Residues: CASSYVSSGSEQYF.

The V gene is TRBV7-6, the J gene TRBJ2-1; a weak D match, TRBD2 (6 bases). V shed 4 bases and J shed 6 bases, with 13 bases lying between them. The V gene's germline CDR1 is SGHVS and CDR2 FNYEAQ. The CDR3 covers 14 residues. The CDR3 nucleotides read TGTGCCAGCAGCTCGGGGGTGGGTCCCAATGAGCAGTTCTTC. It is translated as CASSSGVGPNEQFF.

In DNA form, the CDR3 reads TGCAGCGTCGACGGTGGACTAGCTCGAAATGAGCAGTTCTTC. It encodes CSVDGGLARNEQFF. The V gene is TRBV29-1, the J gene TRBJ2-1, with 8 bases aligning to TRBD2. CDR3 length: 14 amino acids. Germline V lookup: CDR1 SQVTM, CDR2 ANQGSEA. V shed 6 bases, J shed 7 bases, and the junction held 11 bases outside the gene matches.

The chain employs TRBV4-1 and TRBJ1-1; D unclear. Trimming left V 1 base short and J 0 bases short, with 12 bases between. Germline-derived CDR1 and CDR2 are MGHRA and YSYEKL. CDR3 size: 16 residues. The CDR3, as DNA: TGCGCCAGCAGCCAAGTTCTGGGAGAAATGAACACTGAAGCTTTCTTT. Protein product: CASSQVLGEMNTEAFF.

V and J are TRBV20-1 and TRBJ2-6; maybe TRBD1 (5 bases). Germline CDR1 is DFQATT and CDR2 is SNEGSKA (reference sequence). Trimming left V 1 base short and J 0 bases short, with 16 bases between. CDR3 length equals 18 residues. The CDR3 bases are TGCAGTGCTAGAGCCAGGGTCGGCTCGCTCTCTGGGGCCAACGTCCTGACTTTC. It is translated as CSARARVGSLSGANVLTF.

The rearrangement uses TRBV29-1 and TRBJ1-2; no clear D gene. CDR1 is SQVTM, CDR2 ANQGSEA, per germline. V lost 4 bases to trimming and J lost 1 base, with 10 bases between them. The CDR3 consists of 13 residues. The DNA for the CDR3 is TGCAGCGTTGTGGTCACCTTTAACTATGGCTACACCTTC. It yields the protein CSVVVTFNYGYTF.

A single count supports this clonotype. This chain joins TRBV28 and TRBJ2-7; the D call may be TRBD1 or TRBD2 (5 bases each). This CDR3 spans 13 amino acids. The ends were cut back, 5 bases at V and 4 bases at J, with 12 bases in the middle. Germline V gene lookup returns CDR1 MDHEN and CDR2 SYDVKM. The CDR3 nucleotides read TGTGCCAGCAGTCCAATGGGGGATTACGAGCAGTACTTC. Protein product: CASSPMGDYEQYF.

J is TRBJ2-2 and V is TRBV19; 7 bases fit TRBD2. The trim removed 4 bases at V and 2 bases at J, leaving 1 base unmatched. Germline V lookup: CDR1 LNHDA, CDR2 SQIVND (reference sequence). CDR3 length: 14 residues. The chain's CDR3 is CASSKRDNTGELFF. In DNA form, the CDR3 reads TGTGCCAGTAGTAAGCGGGATAACACCGGGGAGCTGTTTTTT.

The rearrangement joins TRBV6-5 to TRBJ2-3; D tentatively reads TRBD1 or TRBD2 (5 bases each). This CDR3 has 14 residues. CDR1 and CDR2 (germline): MNHEY, SVGAGI. Trimming stripped 4 bases from V and 3 bases from J, with 11 bases between. CDR3 sequence (DNA): TGTGCCAGCAGTTGGGGCAGCGGAACAGATACGCAGTATTTT. Its protein is CASSWGSGTDTQYF.

The gene calls are TRBV30 and TRBJ2-2; the D is unclear. V shed 4 bases and J shed 2 bases, with 8 bases lying between them. Germline lookup yields CDR1 GTSNPN and CDR2 SVGIG (reference sequence). The CDR3 totals 13 residues. This CDR3 reads CAWISLNTGELFF. The CDR3 nucleotides read TGTGCCTGGATTAGCCTAAACACCGGGGAGCTGTTTTTT.

The chain has TRBV19 and TRBJ2-2; D is ambiguous. The ends were cut back, 2 bases at V and 2 bases at J, with 6 bases in the middle. The CDR3 has 14 amino acids. Germline CDR1 is LNHDA and CDR2 is SQIVND (reference sequence). CDR3 bases: TGTGCCAGTAGTATAAGAGGAAACACCGGGGAGCTGTTTTTT. Translated, it gives CASSIRGNTGELFF.

V and J are TRBV12-3 or TRBV12-4 and TRBJ2-2; 9 positions agree with TRBD2. CDR3 length: 18 residues. V shed 6 bases, J shed 1 base, and the junction held 12 bases outside the gene matches. In nucleotides, the CDR3 is TGTGCCAGCAGCGGGGCGGGAGGGCCTCAAAGGAACACCGGGGAGCTGTTTTTT. Translation: CASSGAGGPQRNTGELFF.

The V gene is TRBV27, the J gene TRBJ2-7, with 7 nucleotides matching TRBD2. J was trimmed by 4 bases and V by 3 bases; bases with no gene match: 6. The CDR3 runs to 14 residues. Germline-derived CDR1 and CDR2 are MNHEY and SMNVEV (reference sequence). The CDR3 region has the DNA TGTGCCAGCAGTTTTGCGGGAGAGGCATACGAGCAGTACTTC. Amino acids: CASSFAGEAYEQYF.

CDR3 residues: CASSVGNTIYF. CDR3 DNA sequence: TGCGCCAGCAGCGTGGGAAACACCATATATTTT. The J gene is TRBJ1-3, the V gene TRBV5-1; no firm D call. The V end lost 4 bases, the J end lost 4 bases, and 3 bases lay between the germline ends. Germline-derived CDR1 and CDR2 are SGHRS and YFSETQ. The CDR3 has 11 amino acids. Complete variable domain (other parts from reference TRBV5-1 and TRBJ1-3): KAGVTQTPRYLIKTRGQQVTLSCSPISGHRSVSWYQQTPGQGLQFLFEYFSETQRNKGNFPGRFSGRQFSNSRSEMNVSTLELGDSALYLCASSVGNTIYFGEGSWLTVV.

The V gene is TRBV27, the J gene TRBJ2-1; D perhaps matches TRBD1 (6 bases). The CDR3 runs 16 residues. Germline assignment: CDR1 MNHEY and CDR2 SMNVEV (reference sequence). Deletions cut 5 bases from V and 2 bases from J, with 16 bases between. Here the CDR3 DNA reads TGTGCCAGCAGTCCACTTCTGACAGGCCCCTACAATGAGCAGTTCTTC. This gives the protein CASSPLLTGPYNEQFF.

This chain uses TRBV6-1 with TRBJ1-2; D gene unclear. This CDR3 region has 11 residues. With 3 bases removed from V and 6 bases from J, the gap between germline ends came to 5 bases. Germline V gene lookup returns CDR1 MNHNS and CDR2 SASEGT. Written as DNA, the CDR3 is TGTGCCAGCAGTGATTATCATGGCTACACCTTC. Translated, it gives CASSDYHGYTF.

This clonotype showed up just once. The V and J genes are TRBV11-2 and TRBJ1-2, with unresolved D. With 5 bases removed from V and 0 bases from J, the gap between germline ends came to 10 bases. The CDR3 is 14 residues long. Per germline, CDR1 SGHAT and CDR2 FQNNGV. The CDR3 sequence is CASSPDGANYGYTF. CDR3 bases: TGTGCCAGCAGCCCGGACGGAGCTAACTATGGCTACACCTTC.

The V and J genes are TRBV2 and TRBJ2-3, with D unresolved. Germline V gene lookup returns CDR1 SNHLY and CDR2 FYNNEI. The CDR3 sequence is 14 residues long. V was clipped by 1 base and J by 2 bases, with 7 bases between them. The CDR3 is CASSEGANTDTQYF. CDR3 in DNA: TGTGCCAGCAGTGAAGGAGCGAACACAGATACGCAGTATTTT.

This clonotype was observed a single time. V and J are TRBV20-1 and TRBJ2-1, with 9 bases aligning to TRBD2. With 8 bases clipped from V and 0 bases from J, the junction kept 5 bases outside the gene matches. The CDR3 contains 14 residues. The germline V gene encodes CDR1 DFQATT and CDR2 SNEGSKA (reference sequence). The CDR3 region has the DNA TGCAGTACGCGGGAGGGGAGCTCCTACAATGAGCAGTTCTTC. Translated: CSTREGSSYNEQFF.

This chain joins TRBV9 and TRBJ2-1; 8 bases are shared with TRBD2. Germline V lookup: CDR1 SGDLS, CDR2 YYNGEE. The CDR3 spans 15 residues. J gave up 4 bases and V 4 bases, and 7 bases lay outside the gene matches. CDR3 in DNA: TGTGCCAGCAGCACAGCGGGAGAGGAGTACAATGAGCAGTTCTTC. Protein product: CASSTAGEEYNEQFF.

CDR3 loop: CASSLPDGLYNEQFF. The CDR3 DNA sequence: TGTGCCAGCAGCTTGCCGGACGGACTCTACAATGAGCAGTTCTTC. This chain links TRBV5-6 with TRBJ2-1, with TRBD2 as a possible D gene (5 bases). Trimming pared 1 base from V and 3 bases from J, leaving 11 bases between. The CDR3 covers 15 residues. The V gene's germline CDR1 is SGHDT and CDR2 YYEEEE. The variable domain in full, with the rest retrieved from reference TRBV5-6 and TRBJ2-1, is DAGVTQSPTHLIKTRGQQVTLRCSPKSGHDTVSWYQQALGQGPQFIFQYYEEEERQRGNFPDRFSGHQFPNYSSELNVNALLLGDSALYLCASSLPDGLYNEQFFGPGTRLTVL.

The chain is built from TRBV15 and TRBJ1-5; the match to TRBD1 covers 7 bases. CDR3 length: 13 amino acids. Germline trimming cut 9 bases from V and 4 bases from J; bases unmatched to any gene: 6. Germline CDR1 and CDR2: LNHNV and YYDKDF (reference sequence). CDR3 amino acids: CATGTVFNQPQHF. The CDR3, as DNA: TGTGCCACTGGGACAGTTTTTAATCAGCCCCAGCATTTT.

This clonotype was picked up one time. The rearrangement links TRBV7-6 to TRBJ2-3; the match to TRBD1 covers 10 bases. The germline gives CDR1 SGHVS, CDR2 FNYEAQ. The V gene end was trimmed by 5 bases and the J gene end by 5 bases; junction bases not matched to a gene: 10. The CDR3 contains 16 residues. CDR3 nucleotides: TGTGCCAGCAGCCTTGGACAGGGGGATCCTATAGATACGCAGTATTTT. Protein product: CASSLGQGDPIDTQYF.

This chain uses TRBV29-1 with TRBJ1-1, with D perhaps TRBD1 (5 bases). Germline V gene sequence: CDR1 SQVTM, CDR2 ANQGSEA. The V end was cut by 5 bases, the J end by 4 bases, with 14 bases between. CDR3 length: 13 amino acids. This CDR3 is CSVTEGSGTEAFF. In DNA form, the CDR3 reads TGCAGCGTTACCGAGGGGAGCGGCACTGAAGCTTTCTTT.

The chain recombines TRBV7-9 with TRBJ2-7, with 13 bases aligning to TRBD2. Germline V lookup: CDR1 SEHNR, CDR2 FQNEAQ (reference sequence). Unmatched junction bases numbered 3, after V lost 5 bases and J lost 2 bases. The CDR3 runs 15 residues. DNA for the CDR3: TGTGCCAGCAGCAAAGGGACTAGCGGGACCTACGAGCAGTACTTC. As protein: CASSKGTSGTYEQYF. The complete variable domain, with remaining parts taken from reference TRBV7-9 and TRBJ2-7, reads DTGVSQNPRHKITKRGQNVTFRCDPISEHNRLYWYRQTLGQGPEFLTYFQNEAQLEKSRLLSDRFSAERPKGSFSTLEIQRTEQGDSAMYLCASSKGTSGTYEQYFGPGTRLTVT.

J is TRBJ2-2 and V is TRBV30, with 8 bases aligning to TRBD2. V shed 4 bases, J shed 3 bases, and the junction held 13 bases outside the gene matches. This CDR3 has 17 residues. CDR1 is GTSNPN, CDR2 SVGIG, per germline (reference sequence). The CDR3 loop is CAWIPGRALEDTGELFF. CDR3 DNA: TGTGCCTGGATCCCCGGGAGGGCCCTAGAGGACACCGGGGAGCTGTTTTTT.

V is TRBV4-3 and J is TRBJ2-1, with 9 positions matching TRBD2. Trimming at V came to 2 bases and at J to 15 bases, leaving 20 bases not matched to a gene. Germline CDR1 LGHNA, CDR2 YSLEER. The CDR3 length is 17 residues. CDR3 sequence reads: CASSQKWLREGPSIAFF. In nucleotides, the CDR3 is TGCGCCAGCAGCCAAAAATGGTTGCGGGAGGGCCCTAGCATTGCGTTCTTC.

This rearrangement joins TRBV6-1 to TRBJ2-6; D is ambiguous. The V end lost 1 base, the J end lost 0 bases, and 4 bases lay between the germline ends. The germline V gene encodes CDR1 MNHNS and CDR2 SASEGT. The CDR3 contains 15 residues. The CDR3 bases are TGTGCCAGCAGTGAAGACAGCTCTGGGGCCAACGTCCTGACTTTC. The encoded protein is CASSEDSSGANVLTF.

This rearrangement joins TRBV2 to TRBJ2-7; 7 positions match TRBD1. CDR3 size: 14 residues. Germline V gene data show CDR1 as SNHLY and CDR2 as FYNNEI. V dropped 2 bases and J dropped 2; count of bases not matched to a gene: 3. DNA for the CDR3: TGTGCCAGCAGTGAAATTGGGACAGCCTACGAGCAGTACTTC. Translating gives CASSEIGTAYEQYF.